This T cell receptor beta chain is from a study of post-analysis software for immune sequencing data. Broader study findings: Significantly lower normalized Chao1 diversity was seen in multiple sclerosis patients than in controls. A handful of TRBV segments occurring more often in patients than controls included TRBV5-6, TRBV5-1 and TRBV20-1.

Sequencing libraries made from TCR beta cDNA carried unique molecular identifiers. T cells numbering roughly 1 to 11 million yielded cDNA molecules that totaled approximately 500,000. TCRdb re-called the PCR reads with MiXCR, one entry per CDR3 protein. The sample holds more than 350,000 distinct CDR3 sequences; 30% to 45% are singletons and the top ten take less than 10%. To note about this clonotype: Its antigen is still unknown.

Trimming cost V 0 bases and J 8 bases, with 16 bases left between them. Germline CDR1 reads SGHVS; CDR2 reads FQNEAQ. The CDR3 spans 16 residues. The clonotype originates from a girl aged 2-15 years with multiple sclerosis. The genes are TRBV7-8 and TRBJ1-4; tentatively, D is TRBD1 (6 bases). Sequencing was carried out using blood. In nucleotides, the CDR3 is TGTGCCAGCAGCTTAGCCGGGGCAGGGGAGGGGGAAAAACTGTTTTTT. Amino acid sequence: CASSLAGAGEGEKLFF.